Reported below is one T cell receptor beta chain. Its antigen is not yet known. No clone much larger than this one lies a single base away; base qualities are absent. The same CDR3 arises from other DNA sequences in this sample as well. The library was made by the immunoSEQ multiplex PCR assay. A mixture of 60 forward primers for TCR Vbeta segments and 13 reverse primers for TCR Jbeta segments was used in the multiplex PCR. Amplification of the CDR3 region of rearranged TCR beta genes was performed with a multiplex PCR assay on genomic DNA. The Illumina HiSeq System was used to sequence the amplified TCR beta libraries as 87-base-pair reads. As for the authors' bioinformatics: Across the 600 to 700 repertoires, a later analysis counted approximately 75 million unique TCR beta chains, roughly 11 million of which were shared by at least two donors. Raw reads were error-corrected and collapsed into unique sequences with a nearest-neighbor algorithm that merged closely related sequences to remove PCR and sequencing errors. V, D and J gene segments were assigned by aligning CDR3 sequences to IMGT reference sequences. For a sequence to be retained, a match of at least six nucleotides was required to both a V gene segment and a J gene segment. A rearrangement was called productive if the CDR3 had no stop codons and remained in frame with V and J, and every other rearrangement was called non-productive. Following IMGT convention, CDR3 was defined as the stretch from the second conserved V-encoded cysteine up to the conserved J-encoded phenylalanine. The earlier analysis of a few hundred of the donors excluded any sequence lacking an unambiguous match to a single V gene segment. An earlier analysis of roughly 590 of the donors called V segments functional above 56.7% productive rearrangements and segregating when the between-donor standard deviation exceeded 5%. A statistical classification framework was built for diagnosing cytomegalovirus status from the catalog of TCR beta chain sequences. A later analysis assigned V and J genes by comparing TCR nucleotide sequences with IMGT/GENE-DB human TR gene sequences. A later analysis assigned CDR3 sequences and most-parsimonious VDJ recombination scenarios with the TCRdist pipeline. In a later analysis, each TCR beta chain was defined by its CDR3 amino acid sequence together with its V-gene family, and reads lacking a unique V-gene family were excluded. A later analysis removed 592 highly shared, low-generation-probability nucleotide sequences to deal with suspected cross-contamination and a sequencing artifact. For each public chain, a later analysis derived a clonal expansion index from normalized ranks of inferred template counts within each repertoire. A later analysis computed generation probabilities with a VDJ recombination model fitted to out-of-frame rearrangements, and checked the results against IGoR. A later analysis scored TCR-TCR, TCR-HLA and TCR-CMV co-occurrence with hypergeometric tests, applying a repertoire-size bias correction to TCR pairs. To estimate false discovery rates, a later analysis permuted the HLA or CMV assignments 20 times. A later analysis grouped co-occurring TCRs with DBSCAN, adding TCRdist sequence similarity when clustering within HLA-allele-positive subsets. Co-occurrence clustering excluded repertoires with fewer than 30,000 or more than 120,000 public chains, plus five with anomalous nucleotide sharing. The clones in this table, taken by TCRdb from immuneACCESS, are in-frame only. Not every clone is retained; where verified, under half of the shortfall comes from an unresolved V gene, and the cause of the rest is unknown. V and J calls and clone size are given by that table; D and trimming were obtained from the DNA. This sample holds about 160,000 clones; around 77% were observed only once. In total, the top ten clones hold around 1% of the sample.

This sample was taken from a study of cytomegalovirus exposure and HLA in healthy donors (dated by TCRdb to about 2017). About the full investigation: An earlier analysis of approximately 640 of the donors reported 250 to 300 Gb of sequence data and more than 90 million unique TCR beta sequences from some 180 million T cells. About 330 gigabases of sequencing data and around 88 million unique TCR sequences made up an early release that covered several hundred HLA-typed donors. Of the roughly 400 genotyped donors, 65% to 90% were placed in the genetic ancestry cluster associated with self-reported Caucasian donors. The aim of the study was to test whether cataloging public T cell receptors could identify signatures of past pathogen exposure. Using immunosequencing, the study profiled T cell repertoires from 550 to 750 subjects and related those repertoires to cytomegalovirus serostatus. Besides the first cohort of roughly 660 subjects, a separate validation cohort made up of 120 or so different subjects was used. To predict cytomegalovirus infection status, the study combined high-throughput TCR immunosequencing, statistical association of individual TCRs with disease status, and machine learning. A later analysis re-analyzed previously published TCR beta repertoires from about 730 donors and added high-resolution HLA genotyping to study TCR occurrence patterns. Rather than using new phenotypic data, the later analysis identified candidate immune exposures from TCR beta sequences and from how often those sequences occurred across donors. An earlier analysis of around 580 of the donors used high-throughput TCR beta sequencing to judge whether each TCR beta V gene segment behaved as functional or pseudogenic. Alongside the repertoire data, information on donor age, sex, ethnicity and CMV serostatus was compiled. In a later genetic analysis, genome-wide SNP genotypes for about three fifths of the roughly 670 donors were used, and that subset was treated as a discovery cohort. Every discovery cohort repertoire had been produced on one sequencing platform. HLA typing included class I and class II loci at four-digit resolution. Typing coverage varied by locus: roughly 629-640 donors for A, B, C, DRB1 and DQB1; roughly 520 for DQA1; about 590 for DPA1; 400 to 480 for DPB1. Roughly five DR-DQ haplotypes were treated as single units for association and clustering because of strong linkage in the cohort. On average, roughly 200,000 unique TCR beta nucleotide sequences were sequenced per donor among 300 to 500 genotyped donors of the cohort, with 15% to 20% of those sequences being non-productive.

The CDR3 runs 16 amino acids, cysteine and phenylalanine included. Only the CDR3 DNA stays, 48 bases, in frame from base 1. From the germline V gene (reference sequence), CDR1 is PRHDT and CDR2 is FYEKMQ. The junction shows trimming of 5 bases on V and 6 bases on J, plus 19 bases between the germline ends. Findings and caveats that apply to the study as a whole: Correlated functional status among segregating V segments might be attributable to linkage disequilibrium, but an unknown experimental factor could not be ruled out. Because HLA typing was missing for some donors at each locus, association tests included only the typed subset. A few of the identified cytomegalovirus-associated TCR beta chains were confirmed in vitro to be specific for cytomegalovirus antigens. When HLA alleles, especially DR and DQ, strongly co-occurred, attributing TCR associations to individual alleles was difficult. A later genetic analysis reported fewer N-insertions in productive TCRs among donors in an Asian-associated ancestry cluster than the approximately 700-donor mean. Roughly uniform sequencing depth across donors was assumed in presence/absence analyses, although this assumption may not hold. Only TCR beta chains were sequenced in this cohort, and the absence of alpha or paired-chain data limited detectable features. The earlier analysis of fewer than 750 of the donors excluded over 15 rarely observed V segments, including chromosome 9 orphons, because counts were too low. A further reported finding was that TCR beta sequences accurately predicted the HLA-A and HLA-B alleles for most subjects in the first cohort. In both the original and validation cohorts, the classifier was reported to diagnose cytomegalovirus status with high specificity and sensitivity. Because the 87-base-pair reads could not distinguish some IMGT-functional V segments, including TRBV6-2 and TRBV6-3, those segments were excluded. According to a later analysis, TCR association rates differed among HLA loci, with DRB1 alleles showing the most associated TCRs and HLA-C alleles showing the fewest. A later analysis associated 16,951 TCR beta sequences with specific HLA alleles at a false discovery rate of 0.05. It was suggested by the authors that the approach could potentially be generalized to other disease states and immunological phenotypes. In a later analysis, several top co-occurrence clusters were reported to appear linked to parvovirus B19, influenza, CMV and Epstein-Barr virus. A later genetic analysis associated a missense DCLRE1C variant with V-gene and J-gene trimming of TCR beta chains, and an independent cohort replicated the association. While some public TCRs were present in many individuals, most TCR sequences turned up only very rarely across donors. A total of fewer than 200 TCR beta chains were listed by the study as associated with cytomegalovirus. Immune exposure information for the cohort was limited to CMV serostatus. A later analysis found that HLA-associated TCR beta chains were more clonally expanded and had lower generation probabilities than equally common non-associated chains. A later analysis found that most CMV-associated TCR beta chains appeared HLA-restricted, with HLA associations seemingly driven largely by CMV exposure. The sequencing pipeline was judged likely to have produced a cluster of highly shared sequence variants as a technical artifact. In an earlier analysis of a few hundred of the donors, most TCR beta V segments were observed in productive rearrangements about 90% or about 30% of the time, broadly matching IMGT annotations.

The cohort was made up of about 610 healthy bone marrow donors. At the time of sampling, every cohort member was nominally healthy, though immune exposures that went unrecorded were likely present. The donor tested CMV seronegative and was one of the 352 seronegative cohort members. A peripheral blood sample was collected from each donor, and TCR beta sequencing was performed on peripheral blood mononuclear cells. The Qiagen DNeasy Blood Extraction Kit was used to extract genomic DNA from the blood cell samples. Input material: PBMCs. The source is a woman in her thirties or forties in good health and CMV-seronegative. The chain is made from TRBV13 and TRBJ2-2; the best D guess is TRBD2, with 5 bases matching. The DNA sequence follows: TGTGCCAGCAGCCCCGGGGTACGGGGTCTCCCCGGGGAGCTGTTTTTT. This encodes CASSPGVRGLPGELFF.